This TCR beta chain was retrieved from a study of T cells expressing NK-cell markers. The wider study: Sequencing of TCR beta repertoires drew on sorted CD3+CD56+NKG2C+, CD3+CD56+NKG2C- and CD3+CD56-NKG2C+ T cells. Study-wide results and caveats: It was still unclear whether expanded NKG2C+ T cell clones were HCMV specific.

One entry per CDR3 protein, without DNA, is what TCRdb gives after re-calling the 5' RACE reads. In all, the sample yields roughly 390,000 distinct CDR3 sequences. Concerning this clonotype itself: Antigen unknown.

The CDR3 runs 16 residues. Germline lookup yields CDR1 SNHLY and CDR2 FYNNEI. The chain carries TRBV2 and TRBJ2-4; without DNA, the TCRdb call of TRBD1 cannot be checked. The source of this sequence is a man aged 18-75 years in good health. The sequenced sample consisted of blood T cells: a sorted CD56 or NKG2C T cell subset, CD4+ or CD8+ T cells, or bulk PBMC T cells (not recorded which). The CDR3 is CASSDSPRTGANIQYF.